This is a list of T cell receptor beta chains from one sample in a study of PD-1 blockade in classical Hodgkin lymphoma. TCRdb's copy holds only in-frame clones and misses some; the assay was immunoSEQ multiplex PCR. The sample includes about 17,000 clones, 83% seen only once; the top ten take about 14%. The sequencing used peripheral blood mononuclear cells (PBMCs), collected before the fourth cycle of nivolumab. These receptors were obtained from a human donor with classical Hodgkin lymphoma. Each CDR3 is given with its conserved first and last residue. The order of the fields is V gene, CDR3 protein.

v_call: TRBV11-2
cdr3_aa: CASSLRGLYEQYF

v_call: TRBV6-5
cdr3_aa: CASSYKDLPYGYTF

v_call: TRBV6-1
cdr3_aa: CASSEGSHIYEQYF

v_call: TRBV6-6
cdr3_aa: CASSSDQGNTIYF

v_call: TRBV7-3
cdr3_aa: CASSLTAREPDTQYF

v_call: TRBV9
cdr3_aa: CASSGTGGTGELFF

v_call: TRBV5-1
cdr3_aa: CASSSQGVGATDTQYF

v_call: TRBV7-6
cdr3_aa: CASSTPSGGANNEQFF

v_call: TRBV7-9
cdr3_aa: CASSLGPDNTEAFF

v_call: TRBV5-1
cdr3_aa: CASSTLPGDWGYTF

v_call: TRBV7-8
cdr3_aa: CASSLAEFVSGPGFF

v_call: TRBV5-1
cdr3_aa: CASSFIMGSGEKLFF

v_call: TRBV18
cdr3_aa: CASSPTTGELFF

v_call: TRBV25-1
cdr3_aa: CASSDAGQNWNYGYTF

v_call: TRBV5-5
cdr3_aa: CASSLTGVNTEAFF

v_call: TRBV7-8
cdr3_aa: CASSLASGGAYEQYF